This T cell receptor (beta chain) was profiled in a study of T cell changes during pregnancy in multiple sclerosis. V lost 1 base, J lost 4 bases, and 5 bases stayed unmatched. Germline CDR1 and CDR2: MNHEY and SMNVEV (reference sequence). This CDR3 region has 16 residues. Profiled with immunoSEQ multiplex PCR; TCRdb holds only in-frame clones, not every one. This repertoire shows over 90,000 clones, 85% to 95% found once; its top ten account for roughly 0.93%. The starting material was peripheral blood, obtained after pregnancy. The origin of this receptor is a female donor with multiple sclerosis, enrolled in a pregnancy study. This sequence joins TRBV27 and TRBJ2-7, with 12 bases fitting TRBD1. CDR3 in DNA: TGTGCCAGCAGTTTATTTGGGACAGGGGGCAGGTACGAGCAGTACTTC. It encodes CASSLFGTGGRYEQYF.